The rows below give T cell receptor beta chains drawn from one sample of a study of T cell responses to AZD1222 COVID-19 vaccine. The data were produced by immunoSEQ multiplex PCR, yet TCRdb's version contains in-frame clones alone and is incomplete. The sample has approximately 100,000 clones, 90% to 95% seen once. The source was peripheral blood, collected on day 0 of AZD1222 vaccination. These receptors were obtained from an adult in good health. Both conserved end residues are part of each CDR3. A D gene is named only where the DNA matches it firmly. Clone size is shown for a subset of rows, as once, few, many or a class of expanded clone.

clone size	D gene	V gene	J gene	CDR3 DNA	CDR3 protein
NA	NA	TRBV7-3	TRBJ1-1	TGTGCCAGCAGCCTGCAGGGGAAGAACACTGAAGCTTTCTTT	CASSLQGKNTEAFF
once	NA	TRBV4-1	TRBJ1-6	TGCGCCAGCAGCCAAGAGGCAGCGTATTCACCCCTCCACTTT	CASSQEAAYSPLHF
NA	NA	TRBV19	TRBJ1-2	TGTGCCAGTAAATCAACAGGGAATCGAGGCTACACCTTC	CASKSTGNRGYTF
NA	NA	TRBV5-5	TRBJ2-5	TGTGCCAGCAGCTCGGGCGGGGCCAACTTACAAGAGACCCAGTACTTC	CASSSGGANLQETQYF
NA	TRBD1	TRBV5-8	TRBJ1-5	TGTGCCAGCAGCCCCGGACAGGGGCCCATGACTCAGCCCCAGCATTTT	CASSPGQGPMTQPQHF
few	NA	TRBV18	TRBJ1-3	TGTGCCAGCTCTTCCACCGTGGTGAGAGGAAACACCATATATTTT	CASSSTVVRGNTIYF
NA	NA	TRBV3-1/TRBV3-2	TRBJ2-7	TGTGCCAGCAGCCAAAATCCCCCAGGGGCTTCTTACGAGCAGTACTTC	CASSQNPPGASYEQYF
few	NA	TRBV6-2/TRBV6-3	TRBJ1-6	TGTGCCAGCAGTTACTGGGGCAGGGGAAGTTCACCCCTCCACTTT	CASSYWGRGSSPLHF
NA	NA	TRBV12-3/TRBV12-4	TRBJ2-7	TGTGCCAGCAGTTTGGGGGACCTAGGGCCCCATTTC	CASSLGDLGPHF
NA	TRBD2	TRBV7-3	TRBJ2-1	TGTGCCAGCAGCTTATTCGGGACTAGCGGGGATGAGCAGTTCTTC	CASSLFGTSGDEQFF
once	NA	TRBV7-2	TRBJ2-7	TGTGCCAGCAGCCCTAACGTACAGGCGTACTACGAGCAGTACTTC	CASSPNVQAYYEQYF
NA	NA	TRBV10-2	TRBJ1-3	TGCGCCAGCAGAGGACGGAACTCTGGAAACACCATATATTTT	CASRGRNSGNTIYF
NA	NA	TRBV6-2/TRBV6-3	TRBJ2-3	TGTGCCAGCAGCACAGGGAACACAGATACGCAGTATTTT	CASSTGNTDTQYF
few	NA	TRBV7-9	TRBJ1-5	TGTGCCAGCAGCTTCCGGTTAGCCGTTCGTATCAGCAATCAGCCCCAGCATTTT	CASSFRLAVRISNQPQHF
NA	NA	TRBV5-1	TRBJ1-3	TGCGCCAGCAGCTCTTGGAACACCATATATTTT	CASSSWNTIYF
NA	TRBD1	TRBV25-1	TRBJ2-2	TGTGCCAGCAGTGGGACAGGGGGCCTCACCGGGGAGCTGTTTTTT	CASSGTGGLTGELFF
NA	TRBD1	TRBV24-1	TRBJ1-5	TGTGCCACCAGTGAAGACAGGGGAAATCAGCCCCAGCATTTT	CATSEDRGNQPQHF
NA	NA	TRBV12-3/TRBV12-4	TRBJ2-2	TGTGCCAGCAGTTTGAGTGGCGGGGAGCTGTTTTTT	CASSLSGGELFF
NA	TRBD1	TRBV3-1/TRBV3-2	TRBJ1-2	TGTGCCAGCAGCCAAACCAGGGGGCAGGGCTATGGCTACACCTTC	CASSQTRGQGYGYTF
NA	TRBD1	TRBV9	TRBJ1-1	TGTGCCAGCAGCTCGGGACAGGGGGTGCGGGCTTTCTTT	CASSSGQGVRAFF
once	TRBD2	TRBV5-4	TRBJ2-3	TGTGCCACCGTTCCTAGCGGGGGGGCCCTGAGGACAGATACGCAGTATTTT	CATVPSGGALRTDTQYF
NA	NA	TRBV9	TRBJ1-1	TGTGCCAGCAGCGTAGTCACAGGGAACACTGAAGCTTTCTTT	CASSVVTGNTEAFF
NA	NA	TRBV4-2	TRBJ1-4	TGTGCCAGCAGCCAAGCGAGGGGCGGGCGTGAAAAACTGTTTTTT	CASSQARGGREKLFF
NA	NA	TRBV5-1	TRBJ1-1	TGCGCCAGCAGCTTGGCCGTCGTCAGTGGTACTGAAGCTTTCTTT	CASSLAVVSGTEAFF
NA	NA	TRBV12-3/TRBV12-4	TRBJ1-5	TGTGCCAGCAGTCCGTATAGCAATCAGCCCCAGCATTTT	CASSPYSNQPQHF
NA	NA	TRBV28	TRBJ2-6	TGTGCCAGCAGTGAAAGTCCTGGGGCCAACGTCCTGACTTTC	CASSESPGANVLTF
NA	NA	TRBV30	TRBJ2-6	TGTGCCTTGTACTCTGGGGCCAACGTCCTGACTTTC	CALYSGANVLTF
NA	TRBD1	TRBV5-8	TRBJ2-3	TGTGCCAGCAGCACACAGGGGTACACAGATACGCAGTATTTT	CASSTQGYTDTQYF
NA	NA	TRBV6-2/TRBV6-3	TRBJ1-6	TGTGCCAGCAGTTACTCAAATGGAAATTCACCCCTCCACTTT	CASSYSNGNSPLHF
NA	TRBD1	TRBV12-5	TRBJ1-2	TGTGCTAGTGGTTTTCATCAGGGGGCACTTTACACCTTC	CASGFHQGALYTF
NA	NA	TRBV30	TRBJ1-2	TGTGCCTGGAGTGGGCGCTCGCCACGTTCCTATGGCTACACCTTC	CAWSGRSPRSYGYTF
NA	NA	TRBV7-9	TRBJ1-6	TGTGCCAGCAGCTCGGACTCGGGCAATTCACCCCTCCACTTT	CASSSDSGNSPLHF
NA	NA	TRBV19	TRBJ1-2	TGTGCCAGTAGTAAGGACCCCTCTAACTATGGCTACACCTTC	CASSKDPSNYGYTF
NA	TRBD1	TRBV18	TRBJ2-7	TGTGCCAGCTCACCCCTAAGGACAGGCCAGGGGGCCTACGAGCAGTACTTC	CASSPLRTGQGAYEQYF
once	NA	TRBV7-2	TRBJ1-3	TGTGCCAGCAGCCAAGCCGCGAGCTCTGGAAACACCATATATTTT	CASSQAASSGNTIYF
NA	NA	TRBV5-6	TRBJ2-2	TGTGCCAGCAGCCGCTCAGTTACGACCGGGGAGCTGTTTTTT	CASSRSVTTGELFF
NA	TRBD1	TRBV5-6	TRBJ1-2	TGTGCCAGCAGCTTGGTTGGGACAGGGGGCGGCAACTATGGCTACACCTTC	CASSLVGTGGGNYGYTF
NA	NA	TRBV9	TRBJ1-2	TGTGCCAGCACCCTGGGGGGCGGGGATTATGGCTACACCTTC	CASTLGGGDYGYTF
NA	TRBD2	TRBV10-3	TRBJ2-5	TGTGCCATCAGCCTTAGCGGGGGAGGAGAGACCCAGTACTTC	CAISLSGGGETQYF
NA	NA	TRBV5-8	TRBJ1-2	TGTGCCAGCAGTAGTTCAGGCTATGGCTACACCTTC	CASSSSGYGYTF
few	NA	TRBV4-3	TRBJ2-7	TGCGCCAGCAGCCAAGAGGGTCTGGGGGAATACGAGCAGTACTTC	CASSQEGLGEYEQYF
NA	NA	TRBV24-1	TRBJ1-2	TGTGCCACCAGTGATGGCCCAAGAGGGTTCTATGGCTACACCTTC	CATSDGPRGFYGYTF
NA	NA	TRBV9	TRBJ2-5	TGTGCCAGCAGCTTCCATGAGATACCGCAGACCCAGTACTTC	CASSFHEIPQTQYF
NA	TRBD1	TRBV7-3	TRBJ1-1	TGTGCCAGCAGCCAGGGGGCTGGGAACACTGAAGCTTTCTTT	CASSQGAGNTEAFF
NA	NA	TRBV9	TRBJ2-7	TGTGCCAGCAGCGTAACCTTAGGGGACGAGCAGTACTTC	CASSVTLGDEQYF
NA	NA	TRBV3-1/TRBV3-2	TRBJ1-2	TGTGCCAGCAGCCGGGCTAACTATGGCTACACCTTC	CASSRANYGYTF
NA	NA	TRBV19	TRBJ2-2	TGTGCCAGTAGTATTAAGCACAGCCCCACCGGGGAGCTGTTTTTT	CASSIKHSPTGELFF